Included here is one TCR beta chain sequence, with context. From the germline J gene comes the end of the CDR3, since the read stops 3 residues before it. The data were taken from a study of T cells in women clearing cervical HPV infection. Sequencing used immunoSEQ multiplex PCR; TCRdb keeps in-frame clones, though not all of them. The table gives about 34,000 clones; the top ten clones make up 1.4% of it. Germline loops: CDR1 LNHDA, CDR2 SQIVND (reference sequence). The CDR3 length is 14 residues. Trimming removed 7 bases at V and 4 bases at J, with 16 bases between. Sequencing was done on a sample of blood buffy coat. J is TRBJ1-1 and V is TRBV19, with a tentative D call TRBD1 (6 bases). The TCR sequence derives from a woman between 18 and 70 years old with a cervical HPV16 infection that either progressed to CIN3+ or cleared (not recorded which). CDR3 bases read: TGTGCCAGTACCCTCGGGGGGGCGGGCACTGAA. It is translated as CASTLGGAGTE. The CDR3 in full is CASTLGGAGTEAFF.